A single sample gave rise to the 15 T cell receptor beta chains below, sequenced in a study of blood T cell repertoires in COVID-19. This table comes from immunoSEQ multiplex PCR, and its TCRdb copy is limited to in-frame clones, with some not included. This table holds about 83,000 clones, just over 85% found once. The sequenced sample was peripheral blood. The receptors shown here come from a woman aged 80 or over in a cohort sampled during active or convalescent COVID-19.

J is TRBJ2-3 and V is TRBV4-1; TRBD2 matches 12 bases. The CDR3 length is 16 residues. CDR1 and CDR2 from the germline V gene are MGHRA and YSYEKL. V was clipped by 3 bases and J by 5 bases; unmatched bases: 6. In nucleotides, the CDR3 is TGCGCCAGCAGCCAGGCACTAGCGGGAGGTGAAGATACGCAGTATTTT. It codes for CASSQALAGGEDTQYF.

This clone is labeled as large. The gene calls are TRBV7-6 and TRBJ2-3; the match to TRBD2 covers 11 bases. This CDR3 is 20 amino acids long. The J segment lost 2 bases and the V segment lost 1 base, leaving 14 bases of the junction unmatched. Germline CDR1 is SGHVS and CDR2 is FNYEAQ. CDR3 sequence reads: CASSLGGWVAGGPATDTQYF. The CDR3 DNA follows: TGTGCCAGCAGCTTAGGGGGCTGGGTAGCGGGAGGGCCAGCCACAGATACGCAGTATTTT.

The J gene is TRBJ1-4, the V gene TRBV28; 7 bases are shared with TRBD1. The V and J ends lost 7 bases and 8 bases, in that order; junction bases with no gene match: 7. From germline, CDR1 is MDHEN and CDR2 SYDVKM. There are 13 residues in the CDR3. The CDR3, as DNA: TGTGCCAGCATACAGGGGACTGAGGAAAAACTGTTTTTT. The encoded protein is CASIQGTEEKLFF. The full variable domain, in which reference TRBV28 and TRBJ1-4 provide the parts outside the CDR3, is DVKVTQSSRYLVKRTGEKVFLECVQDMDHENMFWYRQDPGLGLRLIYFSYDVKMKEKGDIPEGYSVSREKKERFSLILESASTNQTSMYLCASIQGTEEKLFFGSGTQLSVL.

This rearrangement joins TRBV2 to TRBJ2-1, with a weak D call TRBD2 (7 bases). The V end was cut by 7 bases, the J end by 2 bases, with 12 bases between. This CDR3 comprises 14 residues. Germline assignment: CDR1 SNHLY and CDR2 FYNNEI. The chain's CDR3 is CASKGGTTYNEQFF. DNA for the CDR3: TGTGCCAGCAAGGGAGGGACAACCTACAATGAGCAGTTCTTC.

The rearrangement joins TRBV30 to TRBJ2-2; TRBD2 matches at 11 bases. The V gene's germline CDR1 is GTSNPN and CDR2 SVGIG (reference sequence). The CDR3 is 19 amino acids. J gave up 0 bases and V 3 bases, and 12 bases lay outside the gene matches. In nucleotides, the CDR3 is TGTGCCTGGAGCCGAATGCGGACTAGCGGGTTCGCGAACACCGGGGAGCTGTTTTTT. Protein product: CAWSRMRTSGFANTGELFF.

CDR3 DNA: TGTGCCAGCAGGGCCGGGACTAGCGGGAGTCGTTGGGTGGACGAGCAGTACGTC. Translated: CASRAGTSGSRWVDEQYV. The V gene is TRBV21-1, the J gene TRBJ2-7; the table's D call, TRBD2, has no DNA check behind it. TRBV21-1 corresponds to a pseudogene. CDR3 length equals 18 residues.

This clone was seen a few times. V is TRBV3-1 (or the pseudogene TRBV3-2) and J is TRBJ1-4; TRBD1 aligns across 7 bases. V shed 1 base, J shed 3 bases, and the junction held 8 bases outside the gene matches. The length of the CDR3 is 17 residues. The germline gives CDR1 LGHDT, CDR2 YNNKEL (reference sequence). The CDR3 loop reads CASSQAFDREPNEKLFF. CDR3 in DNA: TGTGCCAGCAGCCAAGCATTCGACAGGGAACCTAATGAAAAACTGTTTTTT.

V usage is TRBV28 and J usage is TRBJ1-2; perhaps TRBD1 as D (6 bases). Trimming pared 5 bases from V and 8 bases from J, leaving 24 bases between. Germline V gene sequence: CDR1 MDHEN, CDR2 SYDVKM. The CDR3 has 16 amino acids. As DNA, the CDR3 is TGTGCCAGCAGTCTCTTGGGAACAACAGGGAAAGGAGGCTACACCTTC. Translated: CASSLLGTTGKGGYTF.

This clone was observed once. V is TRBV3-1 (or the pseudogene TRBV3-2) and J is TRBJ2-5; the D gene is possibly TRBD2 (6 bases). The germline V gene encodes CDR1 LGHDT and CDR2 YNNKEL (reference sequence). The CDR3 covers 14 residues. Trimming removed 2 bases at V and 5 bases at J, with 12 bases between. The chain's CDR3 is CASSQFGRGETQYF. DNA for the CDR3: TGTGCCAGCAGCCAATTCGGGAGAGGGGAGACCCAGTACTTC.

The chain carries TRBV18 and TRBJ2-5, with TRBD2 matching 7 bases. CDR1 and CDR2 from the germline V gene are KGHSH and LQKENI. The length of the CDR3 is 15 residues. With V trimmed by 6 bases and J by 5 bases, 12 bases remained unmatched. The CDR3 protein is CASSVSAGVGETQYF. For the CDR3, the DNA is TGTGCCAGCTCTGTAAGCGCGGGAGTCGGCGAGACCCAGTACTTC.

This chain links TRBV28 with TRBJ2-1, with a tentative D call TRBD2 (6 bases). V was shortened by 10 bases and J by 2 bases, with 12 bases between the two germline ends. Germline V CDR1 and CDR2: MDHEN, SYDVKM. The CDR3 has 13 residues. This chain's CDR3 is CATQEGPYNEQFF. Written as DNA, the CDR3 is TGTGCCACGCAGGAGGGTCCCTACAATGAGCAGTTCTTC.

The rearrangement links TRBV28 to TRBJ2-7, with 13 positions matching TRBD2. The CDR3 is made up of 17 amino acids. The junction had 7 bases not matched to a gene; V was cut back by 3 bases and J by 2 bases. CDR1 is MDHEN, CDR2 SYDVKM, per germline. The CDR3 is CASSFGLAGVLTYEQYF. CDR3 nucleotides: TGTGCCAGCAGTTTCGGACTAGCGGGAGTCCTGACCTACGAGCAGTACTTC.

The chain combines TRBV24-1 with TRBJ2-5; D possibly corresponds to TRBD2 (5 bases). Between the trimmed V and J ends, which lost 5 bases and 5 bases, there was a span of 11 bases. This CDR3 is built from 13 residues. Per the germline V gene, CDR1 is KGHDR and CDR2 is SFDVKD. The CDR3 coding sequence is TGTGCCACCAGTGGTGACTATCGGGAGACCCAGTACTTC. This translates into CATSGDYRETQYF.

The genes are TRBV15 and TRBJ2-7; D not resolved. There are 13 residues in the CDR3. Germline V CDR1 and CDR2: LNHNV, YYDKDF (reference sequence). Between the trimmed V and J ends, which lost 0 bases and 1 base, there was a span of 4 bases. DNA of the CDR3: TGTGCCACCAGCAGAGACCCTTCCTACGAGCAGTACGTC. Residues: CATSRDPSYEQYV.

V usage is TRBV7-8 and J usage is TRBJ2-2, with 13 bases that match TRBD2. The CDR3 is 16 residues long. Trimming took 5 bases from V and 7 from J; bases not matched to a gene: 7. The V gene's germline CDR1 is SGHVS and CDR2 FQNEAQ. CDR3 sequence (DNA): TGTGCCAGCAGCCGCGGGACTAGCGGGATTGGCGGGGAGCTGTTTTTT. This codes for CASSRGTSGIGGELFF.